One sample yielded the 15 T cell receptor beta chains listed below, sequenced in a study of shared clonotypes between healthy human individuals. Sequencing was performed with immunoSEQ multiplex PCR; in TCRdb, only in-frame clones are kept and a portion is missing. The sample lists roughly 2.4 million clones; almost 96% were seen once. Material for sequencing was naive CD4+ T cells sorted from blood. The subset denotes: CD45RA+ positively selected. The origin of the receptors is a man aged 18 to 30 in good health.

The chain employs TRBV5-4 and TRBJ2-5; D is unclear. V was cut by 2 bases and J by 5 bases, with 16 bases left in between. Germline-derived CDR1 and CDR2 are SGHNT and YYREEE (reference sequence). This CDR3 has 15 amino acids. The CDR3 nucleotides are TGTGCCAGCAGCTTCTCCCTCGGTAGCCGGGAGACCCAGTACTTC. It yields the protein CASSFSLGSRETQYF.

In this sample, this clone turned up a few times. This chain links TRBV25-1 with TRBJ1-6; unclear D gene. The CDR3 covers 13 residues. The germline V gene has CDR1 MGHDK and CDR2 SYGVNS. The V end was cut by 1 base, the J end by 8 bases, with 6 bases between. The CDR3 loop reads CASSELGYSPLHF. The CDR3 DNA reads as TGTGCCAGCAGTGAATTGGGCTATTCACCCCTCCACTTT. Together with reference TRBV25-1 and TRBJ1-6, the CDR3 gives the full variable domain: EADIYQTPRYLVIGTGKKITLECSQTMGHDKMYWYQQDPGMELHLIHYSYGVNSTEKGDLSSESTVSRIRTEHFPLTLESARPSHTSQYLCASSELGYSPLHFGNGTRLTVT.

The V and J genes are TRBV6-1 and TRBJ2-1; D is perhaps TRBD1 or TRBD2 (5 bases each). The V and J ends lost 1 base and 7 bases respectively, with 14 bases between them. The germline gives CDR1 MNHNS, CDR2 SASEGT. CDR3 length: 15 residues. The CDR3 DNA is TGTGCCAGCAGTGAAGTGGCAGGGAGCATGAATGAGCAGTTCTTC. Amino acid sequence: CASSEVAGSMNEQFF.

This chain joins TRBV5-1 and TRBJ1-4; D is ambiguous. Germline lookup yields CDR1 SGHRS and CDR2 YFSETQ. The CDR3 consists of 15 residues. The V gene lost 0 bases and the J gene lost 4 bases, with 10 bases spanning the gap. The CDR3: CASSLGSRGNEKLFF. CDR3 DNA sequence: TGCGCCAGCAGCTTGGGTTCAAGAGGTAATGAAAAACTGTTTTTT. Together with reference TRBV5-1 and TRBJ1-4, the CDR3 gives the full variable domain: KAGVTQTPRYLIKTRGQQVTLSCSPISGHRSVSWYQQTPGQGLQFLFEYFSETQRNKGNFPGRFSGRQFSNSRSEMNVSTLELGDSALYLCASSLGSRGNEKLFFGSGTQLSVL.

Concerning this clone: The identical CDR3 is also encoded by other nucleotide sequences in the sample. This rearrangement joins TRBV5-1 to TRBJ2-7, with 7 bases aligning to TRBD1. CDR3 length: 15 residues. CDR1 SGHRS and CDR2 YFSETQ come from the germline V gene. V lost 4 bases and J lost 2; bases outside the gene matches: 9. CDR3 DNA: TGCGCCAGCAGCCCCAGACAGGGAACGGCCTACGAGCAGTACTTC. Its translation: CASSPRQGTAYEQYF. The variable domain in full, with the rest retrieved from reference TRBV5-1 and TRBJ2-7, is KAGVTQTPRYLIKTRGQQVTLSCSPISGHRSVSWYQQTPGQGLQFLFEYFSETQRNKGNFPGRFSGRQFSNSRSEMNVSTLELGDSALYLCASSPRQGTAYEQYFGPGTRLTVT.

The chain links TRBV18 to TRBJ2-5; D remains unclear. The CDR3 contains 13 residues. Germline CDR1 reads KGHSH; CDR2 reads LQKENI. The V and J ends lost 3 bases and 3 bases respectively, with 8 bases between them. The CDR3 loop is CASSPYNKETQYF. The CDR3 DNA follows: TGTGCCAGCTCACCCTATAATAAAGAGACCCAGTACTTC.

The CDR3 protein is CASSDGLAGGGWQPQYF. Written as DNA, the CDR3 is TGTGCCAGCAGTGACGGACTAGCGGGGGGAGGTTGGCAGCCCCAGTACTTC. V gene TRBV11-2 combines with J gene TRBJ2-5; TRBD2 matches at 14 bases. Losses at the gene ends were 6 bases for V and 9 bases for J; bases not matched to a gene: 15. The germline V gene has CDR1 SGHAT and CDR2 FQNNGV. This CDR3 region has 17 residues.

This clone was counted a single time. The chain joins TRBV4-1 to TRBJ1-4; tentatively, D is TRBD1 (5 bases). The CDR3 runs 15 residues. V lost 4 bases, J lost 8 bases, and 17 bases lay in between. Germline-derived CDR1 and CDR2 are MGHRA and YSYEKL. The CDR3 DNA reads as TGCGCCAGCAGCCCCCGGGGGGGTGAGATCGAAAAACTGTTTTTT. This encodes CASSPRGGEIEKLFF.

The CDR3 DNA reads TGTGCCAGCAGCCCCGGGACAGGAAATTCACCCCTCCACTTT. This gives the protein CASSPGTGNSPLHF. The chain has TRBV5-6 and TRBJ1-6; 8 bases agree with TRBD1. Germline CDR1 reads SGHDT; CDR2 reads YYEEEE. V trimming: 4 bases; J trimming: 7 bases; junction bases outside the gene matches: 4. The CDR3 is made up of 14 amino acids. Full variable domain (outside the CDR3, taken from reference TRBV5-6 and TRBJ1-6): DAGVTQSPTHLIKTRGQQVTLRCSPKSGHDTVSWYQQALGQGPQFIFQYYEEEERQRGNFPDRFSGHQFPNYSSELNVNALLLGDSALYLCASSPGTGNSPLHFGNGTRLTVT.

The rearrangement joins TRBV30 to TRBJ1-5; 7 bases align to TRBD1. This CDR3 comprises 16 residues. Losses at the gene ends were 0 bases for V and 2 bases for J; bases not matched to a gene: 7. Germline CDR1 GTSNPN, CDR2 SVGIG (reference sequence). In DNA, the CDR3 is TGTGCCTGGAGTGTAAGGCAGGGGGAGGGCAATCAGCCCCAGCATTTT. Amino acids: CAWSVRQGEGNQPQHF.

The genes are TRBV4-1 and TRBJ2-2; 10 nucleotides align to TRBD1. This CDR3 comprises 19 residues. CDR1 and CDR2 from the germline V gene are MGHRA and YSYEKL. Trimming at V came to 1 base and at J to 6 bases, leaving 14 bases not matched to a gene. The CDR3 DNA sequence: TGCGCCAGCAGCCAAGTTCCGGGACAGGGGCGATTATTCCCCGGGGAGCTGTTTTTT. It translates to CASSQVPGQGRLFPGELFF.

The chain recombines TRBV6-5 with TRBJ2-1; a weak D match, TRBD1 (5 bases). Trimming left V 6 bases short and J 7 bases short, with 19 bases between. The CDR3 sequence is 15 residues long. Germline CDR1 MNHEY, CDR2 SVGAGI. The CDR3 nucleotides read TGTGCCAGCAGGCCGACAGCCTACCTACCAAATGAGCAGTTCTTC. Its protein product is CASRPTAYLPNEQFF.

This clone has only one observation. V and J are TRBV9 and TRBJ1-3; TRBD1 is a possible D gene (5 bases). The V end lost 0 bases, the J end lost 3 bases, and 10 bases lay between the germline ends. The CDR3 is made up of 15 amino acids. CDR1 is SGDLS and CDR2 is YYNGEE in the germline V gene. The DNA of the CDR3 is TGTGCCAGCAGCGTAGGATGGGGGAGTGGAAACACCATATATTTT. Amino acids: CASSVGWGSGNTIYF.

The chain links TRBV6-6 to TRBJ2-7, with D perhaps TRBD1 (5 bases). V was trimmed by 6 bases and J by 1 base, leaving 16 bases between them. Germline CDR1 and CDR2: MNHNY and SVGAGI (reference sequence). CDR3 length: 15 residues. The CDR3 bases are TGTGCCAGCAGCCCGGAAGGGGCGGCTTCCTACGAGCAGTACTTC. This encodes CASSPEGAASYEQYF.

This clone turned up a few times. CDR3 sequence (DNA): TGTGCCAGCAGTCCCGGGACAGGGGTTACTGGCGAGCAGTACTTC. It codes for CASSPGTGVTGEQYF. The chain links TRBV5-6 to TRBJ2-7; 10 bases agree with TRBD1. This CDR3 spans 15 amino acids. Losses at the gene ends were 5 bases for V and 6 bases for J; bases not matched to a gene: 11. Germline CDR1 reads SGHDT; CDR2 reads YYEEEE.